The rows below give T cell receptor beta chains drawn from one sample of a study of shared clonotypes between healthy human individuals. The repertoire was sequenced with immunoSEQ multiplex PCR; TCRdb's copy has only in-frame clones and lacks some. The sample carries a few million clones, around 93% recorded once. The specimen was naive CD4+ T cells from PBMCs. All receptors come from a young man in good health. Some clones in this sample may be carry-over from other donors' samples. Each CDR3 is given with its conserved first and last residue. D genes are given only for firm matches. Where a row states a size, it is once, few, many or the class of an expanded clone; other rows omit it.

>TRBJ2-1|.|.|TRBV5-1
CASSPRAPSYNEQFF
TGCGCCAGCAGCCCCCGGGCTCCATCCTACAATGAGCAGTTCTTC
>TRBJ2-7|TRBD1|.|TRBV28
CASRPSGQGPYEQYF
TGTGCCAGCAGGCCATCGGGACAGGGCCCCTACGAGCAGTACTTC
>TRBJ2-5|.|.|TRBV7-3
CASSLTAWQETQYF
TGTGCCAGCAGCTTAACGGCGTGGCAAGAGACCCAGTACTTC
>TRBJ1-2|TRBD1|.|TRBV28
CASRPQGATAYGYTF
TGTGCCAGCAGACCACAGGGGGCGACCGCCTATGGCTACACCTTC
>TRBJ2-7|.|.|TRBV9
CASSSGHEQYF
TGTGCCAGCAGCTCGGGACACGAGCAGTACTTC
>TRBJ2-6|.|few|TRBV18
CASSPRPSASSGANVLTF
TGTGCCAGCTCACCGCGTCCTAGCGCGAGCTCTGGGGCCAACGTCCTGACTTTC
>TRBJ1-1|.|.|TRBV4-1
CASSQEFRGNTEAFF
TGCGCCAGCAGCCAAGAGTTTCGGGGAAACACTGAAGCTTTCTTT
>TRBJ1-2|.|.|TRBV29-1
CSDRTGNYGYTF
TGCAGCGATAGGACGGGTAACTATGGCTACACCTTC
>TRBJ1-5|.|.|TRBV28
CASSETRGPGEPQHF
TGTGCCAGCAGCGAAACTAGGGGCCCTGGGGAGCCCCAGCATTTT
>TRBJ1-5|.|.|TRBV6-1
CASSEYPNQPQHF
TGTGCCAGCAGTGAATACCCCAATCAGCCCCAGCATTTT
>TRBJ2-6|.|.|TRBV18
CASSPRRGDSGANVLTF
TGTGCCAGCTCACCACGGAGGGGCGACTCTGGGGCCAACGTCCTGACTTTC
>TRBJ1-1|.|.|TRBV29-1
CSGRDNPRGTEAFF
TGCAGCGGCCGGGACAACCCAAGGGGGACTGAAGCTTTCTTT
>TRBJ1-4|TRBD1|.|TRBV9
CASSVHSRGQGEKLFF
TGTGCCAGCAGCGTACATTCCAGGGGGCAGGGTGAAAAACTGTTTTTT
>TRBJ2-5|.|.|TRBV18
CASSDRTIQETQYF
TGTGCCAGCTCAGACAGGACCATCCAAGAGACCCAGTACTTC
>TRBJ2-4|.|.|TRBV7-9
CASSLDVGRYIQYF
TGTGCCAGCAGCTTAGACGTGGGAAGGTACATTCAGTACTTC
>TRBJ1-3|.|.|TRBV6-1
CASSMGGSGNTIYF
TGTGCCAGCAGCATGGGGGGCTCTGGAAACACCATATATTTT
>TRBJ2-7|.|.|TRBV18
CASSPPGSGLEQYF
TGTGCCAGCTCACCCCCCGGTTCGGGGTTGGAGCAGTACTTC
>TRBJ2-5|.|.|TRBV11-3
CASSVGLTKKETQYF
TGTGCCAGCAGCGTGGGTCTAACGAAAAAAGAGACCCAGTACTTC
>TRBJ2-2|.|.|TRBV11-1
CASSSHVWETEGELFF
TGTGCCAGCAGCTCCCACGTGTGGGAGACGGAGGGGGAGCTGTTTTTT
>TRBJ1-3|.|.|TRBV11-2
CASSLGLQRGNTIYF
TGTGCCAGCAGCTTAGGCCTCCAAAGAGGGAACACCATATATTTT
>TRBJ1-1|TRBD1|.|TRBV30
CAWNSLQGAEAFF
TGTGCCTGGAATTCCTTACAGGGGGCTGAAGCTTTCTTT
>TRBJ1-5|.|.|TRBV7-8
CASSKWGVQNQPQHF
TGTGCCAGCTCTAAGTGGGGGGTACAAAATCAGCCCCAGCATTTT
>TRBJ2-5|.|.|TRBV11-2
CASSPWVRGDRQETQYF
TGTGCCAGCAGCCCTTGGGTGAGAGGGGACCGTCAAGAGACCCAGTACTTC
>TRBJ2-1|TRBD2|.|TRBV5-1
CASSFSTLADNEQFF
TGCGCCAGCAGCTTCTCCACCCTAGCGGACAATGAGCAGTTCTTC
>TRBJ2-3|TRBD2|.|TRBV10-3
CASHGLAGDTQYF
TGTGCCTCCCACGGACTAGCGGGAGATACGCAGTATTTT
>TRBJ2-7|TRBD2|.|TRBV2
CASTSGRYEQYF
TGTGCCAGTACTAGCGGGAGGTACGAGCAGTACTTC
>TRBJ2-4|.|.|TRBV6-1
CASSPGLGPGNIQYF
TGTGCCAGCAGTCCCGGCCTAGGGCCAGGAAACATTCAGTACTTC
>TRBJ2-5|.|.|TRBV6-6
CASSGWKETQYF
TGTGCCAGCAGTGGGTGGAAGGAGACCCAGTACTTC
>TRBJ2-1|.|.|TRBV9
CASSTGDSYNEQFF
TGTGCCAGCAGCACCGGGGATTCCTACAATGAGCAGTTCTTC
>TRBJ2-7|TRBD1|.|TRBV7-9
CASSSDRGSYEQYF
TGTGCCAGCAGCTCGGACAGGGGAAGTTACGAGCAGTACTTC
>TRBJ1-1|.|.|TRBV5-4
CASSLTLSTPNTEAFF
TGTGCCAGCAGCTTGACGCTATCGACTCCTAACACTGAAGCTTTCTTT
>TRBJ2-3|TRBD2|once|TRBV2
CASSARTSGIGDTQYF
TGTGCCAGCAGCGCAAGGACTAGCGGGATCGGTGATACGCAGTATTTT
>TRBJ2-4|.|.|TRBV11-1
CASSSSWGTQYF
TGTGCCAGCAGCTCCTCTTGGGGGACTCAGTACTTC
>TRBJ2-7|.|.|TRBV27
CASSAPSYEQYF
TGTGCCAGCAGCGCCCCCTCCTACGAGCAGTACTTC
>TRBJ2-3|.|once|TRBV5-4
CASSLLTPTDTQYF
TGTGCCAGCAGCTTGCTGACACCCACAGATACGCAGTATTTT
>TRBJ1-1|TRBD1|.|TRBV28
CAGGTGGISNTEAFF
TGTGCTGGTGGGACAGGGGGGATTTCGAACACTGAAGCTTTCTTT
>TRBJ2-1|TRBD2|.|TRBV11-2
CASSLVSGTSAYNEQFF
TGTGCCAGCAGCTTGGTCTCCGGGACTAGCGCCTACAATGAGCAGTTCTTC
>TRBJ2-5|TRBD1|few|TRBV18
CASSPDRGLVETQYF
TGTGCCAGCTCACCGGACAGGGGGCTTGTAGAGACCCAGTACTTC
>TRBJ2-2|TRBD1|.|TRBV28
CASSPPGQGNTGELFF
TGTGCCAGCAGTCCACCGGGACAGGGGAACACCGGGGAGCTGTTTTTT
>TRBJ1-4|.|once|TRBV6-6
CASSFKGEREKLFF
TGTGCCAGCAGTTTCAAGGGGGAAAGAGAAAAACTGTTTTTT
>TRBJ1-1|TRBD1|few|TRBV2
CASSADRATEAFF
TGTGCCAGCAGTGCTGACAGGGCCACTGAAGCTTTCTTT